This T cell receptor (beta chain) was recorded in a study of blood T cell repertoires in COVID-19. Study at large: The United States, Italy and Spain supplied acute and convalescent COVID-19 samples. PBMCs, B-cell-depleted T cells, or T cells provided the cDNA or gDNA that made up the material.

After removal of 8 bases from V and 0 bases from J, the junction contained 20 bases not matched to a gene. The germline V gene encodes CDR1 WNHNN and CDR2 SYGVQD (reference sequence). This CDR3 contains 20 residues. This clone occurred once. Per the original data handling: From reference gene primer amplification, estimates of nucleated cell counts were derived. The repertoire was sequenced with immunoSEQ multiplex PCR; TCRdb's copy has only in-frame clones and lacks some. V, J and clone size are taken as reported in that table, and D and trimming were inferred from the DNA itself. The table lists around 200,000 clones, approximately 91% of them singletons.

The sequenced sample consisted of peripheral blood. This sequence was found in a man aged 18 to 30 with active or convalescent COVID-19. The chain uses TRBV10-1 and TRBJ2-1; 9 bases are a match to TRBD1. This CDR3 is CASAGGPGQGPRSSYNEQFF. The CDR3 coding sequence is TGCGCCAGCGCCGGGGGGCCGGGACAGGGTCCCCGTAGCTCCTACAATGAGCAGTTCTTC.